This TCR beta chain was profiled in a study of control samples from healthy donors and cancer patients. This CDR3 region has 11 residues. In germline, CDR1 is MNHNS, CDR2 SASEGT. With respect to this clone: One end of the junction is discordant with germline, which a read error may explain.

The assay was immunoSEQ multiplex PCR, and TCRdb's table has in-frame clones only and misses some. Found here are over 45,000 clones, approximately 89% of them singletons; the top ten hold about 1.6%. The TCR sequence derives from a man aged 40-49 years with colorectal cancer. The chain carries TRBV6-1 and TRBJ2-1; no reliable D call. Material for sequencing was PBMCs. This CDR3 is CASIEVYEQFF. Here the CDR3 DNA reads TGTGCCAGCATTGAAGTGTATGAGCAGTTCTTC.